This TCR beta chain was recorded in a study of cytomegalovirus exposure and HLA in healthy donors. Study-level background: Among the roughly 380 donors who were genotyped, approximately 83% fell in the genetic ancestry cluster that is associated with self-reported Caucasian donors. Study-wide findings and caveats: In presence/absence analyses, roughly uniform sequencing depth across donors was assumed. Cytomegalovirus status was reportedly diagnosed by the classifier with high specificity and sensitivity. It was 160 or so TCR beta chains that were listed as cytomegalovirus-associated.

60 Vbeta and 13 Jbeta primers were used in PCR. Method: immunoSEQ multiplex PCR; TCRdb's copy keeps in-frame clones and lacks some. Of 46,000 or so clones in the sample, over 55% were seen once. About this clone itself: What it recognizes is unknown.

Looked up from germline, CDR1 is SGDLS and CDR2 is YYNGEE. Trimming took 8 bases from V and 5 from J, leaving 25 bases between them. The CDR3 is 16 amino acids. Sequencing used PBMCs. The rearrangement links TRBV9 to TRBJ1-1, with D perhaps matching TRBD1 (6 bases). The receptor comes from a man aged 55 to 69 in good health and CMV-seropositive. The CDR3 nucleotides are TGTGCCAGGCTACCCCTAAGGAAGGGGGTTAGGACTGAAGCTTTCTTT. Its protein is CARLPLRKGVRTEAFF.